The next 18 T cell receptor beta chains were all read from a single sample in a study of cytomegalovirus exposure and HLA in healthy donors. The PCR ran on 60 Vbeta and 13 Jbeta primers. Sequenced by immunoSEQ multiplex PCR; TCRdb stores in-frame clones only, minus some. The top ten clones hold approximately 3% of a sample with more than 85,000 clones, 60% to 80% of them seen once. Sequencing was done on a sample of PBMCs. Receptors were obtained from a man between 25 and 39 years old in good health and CMV-seronegative.

The gene calls are TRBV9 and TRBJ1-1; D gene uncertain. V shed 2 bases and J shed 3 bases, with 11 bases lying between them. Germline V gene lookup returns CDR1 SGDLS and CDR2 YYNGEE. The CDR3 runs to 14 residues. The CDR3 loop is CASSVGSADTEAFF. The CDR3 coding sequence is TGTGCCAGCAGCGTGGGTAGTGCGGACACTGAAGCTTTCTTT. The whole variable domain, filled in from reference TRBV9 and TRBJ1-1, reads DSGVTQTPKHLITATGQRVTLRCSPRSGDLSVYWYQQSLDQGLQFLIQYYNGEERAKGNILERFSAQQFPDLHSELNLSSLELGDSALYFCASSVGSADTEAFFGQGTRLTVV.

This chain links TRBV6-5 with TRBJ2-7; D is uncertain. Trimming stripped 2 bases from V and 5 bases from J, with 4 bases between. Germline CDR1 MNHEY, CDR2 SVGAGI. The length of the CDR3 is 11 residues. The CDR3 is CASSYRDEQYF. CDR3 DNA: TGTGCCAGCAGTTACCGCGACGAGCAGTACTTC.

V and J are TRBV5-6 and TRBJ1-6; 7 positions agree with TRBD1. Germline lookup yields CDR1 SGHDT and CDR2 YYEEEE. The CDR3 is 14 residues long. V shed 2 bases and J 5 bases; nucleotides not matched to a gene: 1. The CDR3 spells CASSFGTDNSPLHF. Written as DNA, the CDR3 is TGTGCCAGCAGCTTTGGGACAGATAATTCACCCCTCCACTTT.

This clone turned up a few times. The chain couples TRBV19 to TRBJ1-1; TRBD1 is a possible D gene (5 bases). Trimming took off 4 bases at V and 8 bases at J, with 11 bases between the two ends. Germline V gives CDR1 LNHDA, CDR2 SQIVND (reference sequence). The length of the CDR3 is 12 residues. The CDR3 sequence: CASSTHGGEAFF. CDR3 bases: TGTGCCAGTAGTACTCACGGGGGAGAAGCTTTCTTT.

The gene calls are TRBV2 and TRBJ2-1, with TRBD1 matching over 7 bases. Germline assignment: CDR1 SNHLY and CDR2 FYNNEI. V lost 6 bases, J lost 2 bases, and 7 bases stayed unmatched. The CDR3 runs 15 residues. CDR3 in amino acids: CASRLDRVPYNEQFF. The CDR3 bases are TGTGCCAGCAGGTTAGACAGGGTACCCTACAATGAGCAGTTCTTC. The full variable domain, completed using reference TRBV2 and TRBJ2-1, is EPEVTQTPSHQVTQMGQEVILRCVPISNHLYFYWYRQILGQKVEFLVSFYNNEISEKSEIFDDQFSVERPDGSNFTLKIRSTKLEDSAMYFCASRLDRVPYNEQFFGPGTRLTVL.

The table lists this clone with a few counts. CDR3 nucleotides: TGTGCCAGCAGCGCATCGGGACTAGCGTTCAATGAGCAGTTCTTC. It specifies CASSASGLAFNEQFF. The chain recombines TRBV11-3 with TRBJ2-1; TRBD2 agrees at 10 bases. Germline CDR1 is SGHNT and CDR2 is YENEEA. The trim removed 5 bases at V and 6 bases at J, leaving 7 bases unmatched. There are 15 residues in the CDR3. The variable domain in full, with the rest retrieved from reference TRBV11-3 and TRBJ2-1, is EAGVVQSPRYKIIEKKQPVAFWCNPISGHNTLYWYLQNLGQGPELLIRYENEEAVDDSQLPKDRFSAERLKGVDSTLKIQPAELGDSAVYLCASSASGLAFNEQFFGPGTRLTVL.

J is TRBJ2-3 and V is TRBV9, with TRBD2 matching 11 bases. Trimming removed 4 bases from V and 0 bases from J; junction bases left unmatched: 4. This CDR3 has 16 amino acids. Looked up from germline, CDR1 is SGDLS and CDR2 is YYNGEE. The CDR3 DNA reads as TGTGCCAGCAGCTCCCGACTAGCGGGAAGCACAGATACGCAGTATTTT. This translates into CASSSRLAGSTDTQYF. Variable domain in full (rest from reference TRBV9 and TRBJ2-3): DSGVTQTPKHLITATGQRVTLRCSPRSGDLSVYWYQQSLDQGLQFLIQYYNGEERAKGNILERFSAQQFPDLHSELNLSSLELGDSALYFCASSSRLAGSTDTQYFGPGTRLTVL.

This clone is deemed medium-sized. This chain uses TRBV5-8 with TRBJ2-6, with D uncertain. CDR1 is SGHTS and CDR2 is YDEGEE in the germline V gene. The V and J ends lost 2 bases and 4 bases respectively, with 7 bases between them. The CDR3 is 14 residues long. Written as DNA, the CDR3 is TGTGCCAGCAGCTTATACCAGGGGGCCAACGTCCTGACTTTC. Protein product: CASSLYQGANVLTF.

V and J are TRBV9 and TRBJ1-1, with D tentatively TRBD1 (6 bases). Germline-derived CDR1 and CDR2 are SGDLS and YYNGEE. Trimming stripped 3 bases from V and 1 base from J, with 10 bases between. This CDR3 is 14 amino acids long. The CDR3 is CASSEGHTNTEAFF. In DNA form, the CDR3 reads TGTGCCAGCAGCGAGGGACATACGAACACTGAAGCTTTCTTT.

V gene TRBV6-5 combines with J gene TRBJ1-2; D remains ambiguous. This CDR3 has 13 amino acids. Between the trimmed V and J ends, which lost 5 bases and 4 bases, there was a span of 11 bases. Germline V gene data show CDR1 as MNHEY and CDR2 as SVGAGI. The CDR3 nucleotides read TGTGCCAGCAGTGATATATCGAGCTATGGCTACACCTTC. It is translated as CASSDISSYGYTF.

The chain employs TRBV4-1 and TRBJ1-3, with 7 bases matching TRBD1. V lost 3 bases and J lost 4; bases outside the gene matches: 9. From germline, CDR1 is MGHRA and CDR2 YSYEKL. This CDR3 comprises 16 residues. CDR3 nucleotides: TGCGCCAGCAGCCACCAACCCGGGACAGCCGGAAACACCATATATTTT. It codes for CASSHQPGTAGNTIYF.

The J gene is TRBJ1-1, the V gene TRBV29-1; D may be TRBD1 (5 bases). CDR1 and CDR2 (germline): SQVTM, ANQGSEA. V lost 5 bases, J lost 5 bases, and 24 bases lay in between. This CDR3 has 16 amino acids. As DNA, the CDR3 is TGCAGCGTTTTATTGGGAGTTTCGGGGGGAAGGACTGAAGCTTTCTTT. It specifies CSVLLGVSGGRTEAFF.

The chain is built from TRBV19 and TRBJ1-6; D gene uncertain. The ends were cut back, 4 bases at V and 7 bases at J, with 14 bases in the middle. Germline CDR1 reads LNHDA; CDR2 reads SQIVND (reference sequence). The CDR3 has 15 residues. CDR3 sequence (DNA): TGTGCCAGTAGTAAGGCGACTGGATCAAATTCACCCCTCCACTTT. It yields the protein CASSKATGSNSPLHF.

V gene TRBV7-6 combines with J gene TRBJ2-1; 12 bases map to TRBD2. Unmatched junction bases numbered 22, after V lost 5 bases and J lost 8 bases. There are 20 residues in the CDR3. Germline V gene data show CDR1 as SGHVS and CDR2 as FNYEAQ. The CDR3 region is CASSLPRDGRTSGAFYEQFF. The CDR3 DNA follows: TGTGCCAGCAGCCTTCCCCGGGACGGGCGGACTAGCGGGGCGTTCTATGAGCAGTTCTTC.

The chain couples TRBV28 to TRBJ2-5; 9 positions match TRBD1. CDR3 length: 18 residues. V shed 5 bases, J shed 5 bases, and the junction held 18 bases outside the gene matches. CDR1 MDHEN and CDR2 SYDVKM come from the germline V gene. CDR3 bases: TGTGCCAGCAGTCTCACCAGGGGGAGGACAGGGGCTATGGAGACCCAGTACTTC. Translating gives CASSLTRGRTGAMETQYF.

This clone was counted only a few times. The chain couples TRBV6-5 to TRBJ2-4, with TRBD1 identical over 8 bases. The V gene end was trimmed by 6 bases and the J gene end by 9 bases; junction bases not matched to a gene: 7. CDR3 length: 13 residues. Germline V CDR1 and CDR2: MNHEY, SVGAGI. The CDR3 sequence is CASSSGGYGIQYF. DNA of the CDR3: TGTGCCAGCAGCTCAGGGGGCTATGGCATTCAGTACTTC.

This clone came up a few times. The chain joins TRBV19 to TRBJ1-2, with 11 bases fitting TRBD1. V trimming: 8 bases; J trimming: 5 bases; junction bases outside the gene matches: 7. Per the germline V gene, CDR1 is LNHDA and CDR2 is SQIVND (reference sequence). CDR3 size: 14 residues. The CDR3 sequence: CASRKGDRGYGYTF. DNA of the CDR3: TGTGCCAGTCGAAAGGGGGACAGGGGGTATGGCTACACCTTC.

This clone appeared a single time. The chain employs TRBV6-6 and TRBJ1-6; 10 bases match TRBD1. Per germline, CDR1 MNHNY and CDR2 SVGAGI (reference sequence). This CDR3 contains 16 residues. The J segment lost 9 bases and the V segment lost 6 bases, leaving 11 bases of the junction unmatched. CDR3 sequence (DNA): TGTGCCAGCAGCTCTCGACCCGACAGGGGGCCTTCACCCCTCCACTTT. Its protein is CASSSRPDRGPSPLHF.